This T cell receptor beta chain was profiled in a study of CDR3 diversity in severe acne. Via MiXCR, TCRdb re-called the PCR reads, giving one row per CDR3 protein. The sample consists of approximately 80,000 distinct CDR3 sequences, 45% to 55% of them appearing once. The CDR3 covers 15 residues. In germline, CDR1 is LNHDA, CDR2 SQIVND (reference sequence). Trimming removed 3 bases from V and 8 bases from J, with 19 bases in between. Sequenced: blood. The genes are TRBV19 and TRBJ1-2; D gene uncertain. The origin of this receptor is a male donor in good health, without acne. The CDR3 region has the DNA TGTGCCAGTAGTATGTCGGCGGTCCCCGGAGGGGGCTACACCTTC. Translation gives CASSMSAVPGGGYTF.